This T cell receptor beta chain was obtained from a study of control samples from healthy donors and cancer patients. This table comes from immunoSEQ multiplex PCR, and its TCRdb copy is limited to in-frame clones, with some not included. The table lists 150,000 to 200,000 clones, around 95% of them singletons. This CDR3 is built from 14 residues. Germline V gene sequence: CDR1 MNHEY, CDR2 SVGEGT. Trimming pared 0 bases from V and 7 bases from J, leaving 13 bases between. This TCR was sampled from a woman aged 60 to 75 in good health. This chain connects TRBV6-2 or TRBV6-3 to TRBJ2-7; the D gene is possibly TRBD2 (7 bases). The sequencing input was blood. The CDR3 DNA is TGTGCCAGCAGTTACTCGGGGGGGGCGGAGGAGCAGTACTTC. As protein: CASSYSGGAEEQYF.